One and the same sample provided the 30 T cell receptor beta chains below, sequenced in a study of shared T cell receptors in the human thymus (TCRdb year 2021). Library preparation was by the immunoSEQ multiplex PCR assay. The table comes from immuneACCESS by way of TCRdb, which keeps in-frame sequences with V and J called. Part of the clones is missing from these tables; in studies checked, under half for an unresolved V gene and the rest for unknown reasons. For this sample the table gives hundreds of thousands of clones, of which about 89% were detected only once. The top ten clones comprise about 0.0094% of the sample. This sample also appeared in a second study, on human thymus T cells.

The sample taken for sequencing was thymocytes. These receptors were collected from a boy younger than two with a congenital heart defect. Donor details come from another sample of the same person, matched by shared clones.

This clone was observed a single time. The V call is TRBV29-1, the J call TRBJ2-6, with 7 nucleotides matching TRBD2. The CDR3 spans 19 residues. V was pared by 4 bases and J by 0 bases, with 15 bases of the junction left unmatched. Germline CDR1 SQVTM, CDR2 ANQGSEA. In nucleotides, the CDR3 is TGCAGCGTTGTGGTGGTTGGGGGGGACCCTGGCTCTGGGGCCAACGTCCTGACTTTC. As protein: CSVVVVGGDPGSGANVLTF.

The rearrangement joins TRBV6-4 to TRBJ2-1; 7 bases fit TRBD1. Germline CDR1 MRHNA, CDR2 SNTAGT. This CDR3 has 16 amino acids. The trim removed 0 bases at V and 2 bases at J, leaving 4 bases unmatched. The CDR3 spells CASSDSGTAPYNEQFF. DNA of the CDR3: TGTGCCAGCAGTGACTCCGGGACAGCCCCCTACAATGAGCAGTTCTTC.

This chain uses TRBV19 with TRBJ2-4, with a tentative D call TRBD2 (7 bases). The CDR3 consists of 13 residues. V dropped 7 bases and J dropped 10 bases, with 17 bases sitting between them. The germline CDR1 and CDR2 sequences are LNHDA and SQIVND (reference sequence). The DNA of the CDR3 is TGTGCCAGTAAGGGCGGGGGCCGTGTTATTCAGTACTTC. It codes for CASKGGGRVIQYF.

The J gene is TRBJ2-1, the V gene TRBV4-3; 13 positions agree with TRBD2. Trimming removed 0 bases from V and 9 bases from J; junction bases left unmatched: 11. The CDR3 is made up of 18 amino acids. Per the germline V gene, CDR1 is LGHNA and CDR2 is YSLEER. CDR3 sequence: CASSQERGTSGKTSEQFF. CDR3 nucleotide sequence: TGCGCCAGCAGCCAAGAAAGAGGGACTAGCGGGAAGACCAGTGAGCAGTTCTTC.

The chain joins TRBV7-3 to TRBJ2-3, with 12 positions matching TRBD2. This CDR3 contains 15 residues. V was pared by 5 bases and J by 4 bases, with 4 bases of the junction left unmatched. Per the germline V gene, CDR1 is SGHTA and CDR2 is FQGTGA. CDR3 bases: TGTGCCAGCAGCCAAGGACTAGCGGGGCCAGATACGCAGTATTTT. This sequence encodes CASSQGLAGPDTQYF.

CDR3 in amino acids: CASSQPSGGYTDTQYF. CDR3 DNA sequence: TGTGCCAGCAGCCAACCTAGCGGGGGGTACACAGATACGCAGTATTTT. V and J are TRBV4-2 and TRBJ2-3; 11 bases are a match to TRBD2. Germline V gives CDR1 LGHNA, CDR2 YNFKEQ. This CDR3 is built from 16 residues. Unmatched junction bases numbered 3, after V lost 2 bases and J lost 2 bases.

The gene calls are TRBV13 and TRBJ2-3; 11 bases agree with TRBD2. The CDR3 spans 19 residues. Unmatched junction bases numbered 19, after V lost 5 bases and J lost 6 bases. Germline V lookup: CDR1 PRHDT, CDR2 FYEKMQ (reference sequence). The DNA of the CDR3 is TGTGCCAGCAGCCCCCCCCTACGGGGTAGCGGGGGGGGTTTTGATACGCAGTATTTT. This codes for CASSPPLRGSGGGFDTQYF.

This clone was picked up a small number of times. The J gene is TRBJ1-4, the V gene TRBV6-5, with D perhaps matching TRBD1 (5 bases). Germline V gives CDR1 MNHEY, CDR2 SVGAGI. Trimming took 8 bases from V and 3 from J, leaving 10 bases between them. There are 13 residues in the CDR3. The CDR3 bases are TGTGCCAGCTCCAGGGTGGCTAATGAAAAACTGTTTTTT. It yields the protein CASSRVANEKLFF.

V is TRBV9 and J is TRBJ1-1, with TRBD1 as a possible D gene (5 bases). The V end lost 6 bases, the J end lost 0 bases, and 15 bases lay between the germline ends. Germline V CDR1 and CDR2: SGDLS, YYNGEE. The CDR3 covers 15 residues. This CDR3 is CASTRLKQVNTEAFF. The CDR3 nucleotides are TGTGCCAGCACCCGACTCAAACAGGTGAACACTGAAGCTTTCTTT.

This clone was observed a single time. The rearrangement joins TRBV27 to TRBJ2-6, with D tentatively TRBD1 (5 bases). This CDR3 is built from 16 residues. Deletions cut 8 bases from V and 2 bases from J, with 16 bases between. CDR1 is MNHEY, CDR2 SMNVEV, per germline (reference sequence). CDR3 sequence: CASGVTGETGANVLTF. The DNA for the CDR3 is TGTGCCAGCGGAGTAACAGGAGAGACTGGGGCCAACGTCCTGACTTTC.

The chain joins TRBV25-1 to TRBJ1-1, with D perhaps TRBD1 (5 bases). CDR3 size: 18 residues. Germline V gives CDR1 MGHDK, CDR2 SYGVNS. V was trimmed by 1 base and J by 4 bases, leaving 22 bases between them. The CDR3 DNA is TGTGCCAGCAGTGAATCCCCCACAGCCTCGTGGGGCGGCACTGAAGCTTTCTTT. Translating it yields CASSESPTASWGGTEAFF.

The J gene is TRBJ2-3, the V gene TRBV28, with D tentatively TRBD1 (5 bases). V was cut by 6 bases and J by 4 bases, with 17 bases left in between. Germline assignment: CDR1 MDHEN and CDR2 SYDVKM. This CDR3 contains 15 residues. The CDR3 protein is CASRYIFDSADTQYF. Here the CDR3 DNA reads TGTGCCAGCAGATACATTTTCGACAGCGCAGATACGCAGTATTTT.

As for this clone: The identical CDR3 is also encoded by other nucleotide sequences in the sample. The chain links TRBV5-6 to TRBJ2-7, with TRBD1 as a possible D gene (5 bases). From germline, CDR1 is SGHDT and CDR2 YYEEEE. V gave up 2 bases and J gave up 0 bases, with 6 bases separating them. The CDR3 runs to 13 residues. The CDR3 loop is CASSFRDSYEQYF. The CDR3 DNA reads TGTGCCAGCAGCTTCAGGGACTCCTACGAGCAGTACTTC.

This clone was counted once. The chain joins TRBV10-1 to TRBJ1-2; the match to TRBD1 covers 9 bases. The CDR3 spans 13 residues. CDR1 is WNHNN, CDR2 SYGVQD, per germline (reference sequence). V dropped 4 bases and J dropped 12; count of bases not matched to a gene: 9. CDR3 coding DNA: TGCGCCAGCAGTGGAGGGACAGGGTATGCTCACACCTTC. Protein sequence: CASSGGTGYAHTF.

The chain has TRBV11-2 and TRBJ1-1, with 12 bases matching TRBD1. The germline gives CDR1 SGHAT, CDR2 FQNNGV. The CDR3 sequence is 16 residues long. The ends lost 1 base at V and 4 bases at J; junction bases unmatched: 4. DNA of the CDR3: TGTGCCAGCAGCTTAGGGGACAGGGGGCACAGCACTGAAGCTTTCTTT. It specifies CASSLGDRGHSTEAFF.

The CDR3 sequence is CASSLGDRLYSNQPQHF. CDR3 sequence (DNA): TGTGCCAGCAGCCTAGGGGACAGACTCTATAGCAATCAGCCCCAGCATTTT. The rearrangement uses TRBV28 and TRBJ1-5; 7 nucleotides line up with TRBD1. J gave up 0 bases and V 6 bases, and 11 bases lay outside the gene matches. Germline V gene data show CDR1 as MDHEN and CDR2 as SYDVKM. The CDR3 is 17 amino acids.

This chain uses TRBV5-6 with TRBJ1-2; 11 bases are a match to TRBD1. The CDR3 covers 14 residues. J lost 4 bases, V lost 9 bases, and 8 bases had no gene match. Germline assignment: CDR1 SGHDT and CDR2 YYEEEE. The CDR3 is CATRDRGDLYGYTF. The CDR3 DNA is TGTGCCACCCGGGACAGGGGGGACCTCTATGGCTACACCTTC. Full variable domain (rest looked up from reference TRBV5-6 and TRBJ1-2): DAGVTQSPTHLIKTRGQQVTLRCSPKSGHDTVSWYQQALGQGPQFIFQYYEEEERQRGNFPDRFSGHQFPNYSSELNVNALLLGDSALYLCATRDRGDLYGYTFGSGTRLTVV.

The rearrangement joins TRBV7-2 to TRBJ1-4; D unresolved. Germline assignment: CDR1 SGHTA and CDR2 FQGNSA. V lost 5 bases and J lost 8, with 18 bases in between. The CDR3 has 15 amino acids. As DNA, the CDR3 is TGTGCCAGCAGCCAGCGCGGGGAAGCGGGGGAAAAACTGTTTTTT. Protein: CASSQRGEAGEKLFF.

This chain connects TRBV27 to TRBJ2-7; TRBD1 might be the D (5 bases). CDR1 is MNHEY, CDR2 SMNVEV, per germline (reference sequence). V was pared by 6 bases and J by 5 bases, with 11 bases between. The CDR3 contains 12 residues. The CDR3 DNA reads as TGTGCCAGCAGGGCAGGGTACCACGAGCAGTACTTC. It yields the protein CASRAGYHEQYF.

The chain recombines TRBV10-2 with TRBJ1-5, with D unclear. Trimming left V 4 bases short and J 2 bases short, with 12 bases between. In germline, CDR1 is WSHSY, CDR2 SAAADI. The CDR3 totals 15 residues. This CDR3 reads CASSAVEGGNQPQHF. In DNA, the CDR3 is TGCGCCAGCAGTGCCGTAGAGGGAGGCAATCAGCCCCAGCATTTT.

This CDR3 is CASSEWGRSSYNEQFF. CDR3 nucleotide sequence: TGTGCCAGCAGTGAATGGGGGCGCAGCTCCTACAATGAGCAGTTCTTC. The V gene is TRBV25-1, the J gene TRBJ2-1, with D possibly matching TRBD1 (6 bases). V was shortened by 1 base and J by 0 bases, with 10 bases between the two germline ends. This CDR3 comprises 16 residues. The germline CDR1 and CDR2 sequences are MGHDK and SYGVNS.

The V call is TRBV21-1, the J call TRBJ2-1; the table's D call of TRBD2 was not tested on the DNA. TRBV21-1 is described as a pseudogene. This CDR3 has 16 amino acids. The CDR3 region is CASSKRTSGRDNEQFF. The CDR3, as DNA: TGTGCCAGCAGCAAACGCACTAGCGGGAGGGACAATGAGCAGTTCTTC.

This clone was picked up a small number of times. This specimen includes other DNA sequences encoding the same CDR3. The chain links TRBV14 to TRBJ2-3, with D possibly TRBD1 on 5 matching bases. The ends were cut back, 4 bases at V and 0 bases at J, with 8 bases in the middle. CDR1 SGHDN and CDR2 FVKESK come from the germline V gene. The CDR3 consists of 14 residues. CDR3 sequence (DNA): TGTGCCAGCAGCCGCAGGGCGAGCACAGATACGCAGTATTTT. Its translation: CASSRRASTDTQYF.

The V call is TRBV7-9, the J call TRBJ1-1, with TRBD1 identical over 7 bases. The CDR3 loop spans 16 amino acids. J lost 1 base, V lost 1 base, and 6 bases had no gene match. Germline V gene lookup returns CDR1 SEHNR and CDR2 FQNEAQ (reference sequence). CDR3 DNA: TGTGCCAGCAGCTTAGAGTTTGGGACAGAGAACACTGAAGCTTTCTTT. It is translated as CASSLEFGTENTEAFF.

The rearrangement links TRBV27 to TRBJ2-2, with 13 bases fitting TRBD2. The CDR3 covers 20 residues. V shed 4 bases and J 0 bases; nucleotides not matched to a gene: 11. Germline V lookup: CDR1 MNHEY, CDR2 SMNVEV (reference sequence). The chain's CDR3 is CASSSPGLAGNEANTGELFF. The CDR3 DNA is TGTGCCAGCAGTTCCCCGGGACTAGCGGGAAACGAAGCGAACACCGGGGAGCTGTTTTTT.

The chain uses TRBV7-9 and TRBJ1-3; weak D call: TRBD1 (6 bases). This CDR3 region has 16 residues. CDR1 is SEHNR, CDR2 FQNEAQ, per germline (reference sequence). Trimming left V 5 bases short and J 1 base short, with 15 bases between. The CDR3 region is CASSPGRDNSGNTIYF. The CDR3, as DNA: TGTGCCAGCAGCCCAGGACGGGACAATTCTGGAAACACCATATATTTT.

V usage is TRBV7-8 and J usage is TRBJ2-1, with a tentative D call TRBD1 (5 bases). This CDR3 comprises 15 residues. CDR1 is SGHVS and CDR2 is FQNEAQ in the germline V gene. V lost 7 bases and J 5 bases, leaving 18 bases between the germline ends. CDR3 protein: CASKESGFLHNEQFF. DNA for the CDR3: TGTGCCAGCAAGGAGTCAGGGTTTTTGCACAATGAGCAGTTCTTC. Full variable domain (rest looked up from reference TRBV7-8 and TRBJ2-1): GAGVSQSPRYKVAKRGQDVALRCDPISGHVSLFWYQQALGQGPEFLTYFQNEAQLDKSGLPSDRFFAERPEGSVSTLKIQRTQQEDSAVYLCASKESGFLHNEQFFGPGTRLTVL.

The V and J genes are TRBV29-1 and TRBJ1-2; maybe TRBD1 (6 bases). The V end was cut by 0 bases, the J end by 6 bases, with 17 bases between. Germline CDR1 is SQVTM and CDR2 is ANQGSEA. The CDR3 consists of 15 residues. The CDR3 DNA reads as TGCAGCGTTGAAGATGGGCAGGGGAGGGAGGATGGCTACACCTTC. It encodes CSVEDGQGREDGYTF.

This chain connects TRBV6-6 to TRBJ1-4; the match to TRBD1 covers 9 bases. CDR3 length: 16 amino acids. The J segment lost 11 bases and the V segment lost 2 bases, leaving 12 bases of the junction unmatched. Germline CDR1 reads MNHNY; CDR2 reads SVGAGI (reference sequence). In DNA form, the CDR3 reads TGTGCCAGCAGTTACCCCCGGGACAGGGATCCTGGGAAACTGTTTTTT. It yields the protein CASSYPRDRDPGKLFF.

The genes are TRBV6-1 and TRBJ2-7, with a possible D match to TRBD1 (6 bases). Germline V CDR1 and CDR2: MNHNS, SASEGT. CDR3 length: 16 residues. V was shortened by 3 bases and J by 3 bases, with 18 bases between the two germline ends. CDR3 nucleotides: TGTGCCAGCAGTGATCTATCGGACAGCAAGTACTACGAGCAGTACTTC. It codes for CASSDLSDSKYYEQYF.